What follows is one T cell receptor (beta chain) and its context. Its antigen target is currently unknown. Base qualities are not recorded, but no much larger clone differs from it by a single base. This record comes from a study of cytomegalovirus exposure and HLA in healthy donors (dated by TCRdb to between 2016 and 2019). Describing the broader study: According to a later analysis, one platform produced both the 120 validation repertoires and the approximately 670 repertoires of the first cohort. The aim of the study was to test whether cataloging public T cell receptors could identify signatures of past pathogen exposure. Besides the first cohort of 550 to 750 subjects, a separate validation cohort made up of over 100 different subjects was used. To predict cytomegalovirus infection status, the study brought together high-throughput TCR immunosequencing, statistical association of individual TCRs with disease status, and machine learning. General conclusions and limits of the study: A later analysis lacked HLA typing for the validation cohort, so it scored co-occurrence in that cohort across all 110 or so repertoires. The classifier was reported to diagnose cytomegalovirus status with high specificity and sensitivity in both the original and validation cohorts. A later analysis found that TCRs clustered in the first cohort also tended to co-occur in the roughly 120 validation repertoires, with about 94% of cluster scores above 0. In the study, approximately 150 TCR beta chains were listed as associated with cytomegalovirus. In vitro tests confirmed that a few of the cytomegalovirus-associated TCR beta chains recognize cytomegalovirus antigens. Most TCR sequences were observed very rarely across donors, whereas some public TCRs were present in many individuals. It was suggested by the authors that the approach could potentially be generalized to other disease states and immunological phenotypes.

Receptors were amplified or captured by the immunoSEQ multiplex PCR assay. Processing in the source paper ran as follows. A statistical classification framework was developed to diagnose cytomegalovirus status using the catalog of TCR beta chain sequences. TCRdb's version of the immuneACCESS table is confined to in-frame rearrangements and falls short of the full clone set. An unresolved V gene accounts for under half of the shortfall where checked; the remainder is of unknown origin. The V and J calls and the clone size are those of that table, but D and trimming were determined from the DNA. In all, the sample holds some 170,000 clones, and roughly 90% of those were seen once. The top ten constitute 5.7% of the sample. Donors formed part of the validation cohort, which comprised some 120 subjects and was distinct from the first cohort of under 800 subjects. The CDR3, from cysteine to phenylalanine, totals 17 residues. Of the read, only the CDR3 DNA is kept; its 51 bases are in frame from base 1. From V the trimming removes 6 bases and from J it removes 1 base, while the gene matches leave 7 bases of the junction unaccounted for. Based on the germline V gene, the CDR1 and CDR2 sequences are SGHTA and FQGNSA.

The sequence links TRBV7-2 to TRBJ2-3, with 13 bases aligning to TRBD2. Material: PBMCs. The TCR was taken from a woman aged 25 to 39 in good health and CMV-seronegative. The encoded CDR3 is CASSKGLAGLRTDTQYF. The DNA sequence reads TGTGCCAGCAGTAAGGGACTAGCGGGACTCCGCACAGATACGCAGTATTTT.